This TCR beta chain was captured in a study of identical twins. Study-level results: Those out-of-frame alpha sequences shared by twins showed an excess of low generation probability.

A universal primer site was added by template switching, and unique molecular identifiers were carried by the cDNA. TCRdb passed the 5' RACE reads through MiXCR, listing each CDR3 protein once. In the table there are around 680,000 distinct CDR3 sequences, 8.6% of which are singletons. On this clonotype itself: Antigen specificity is unknown.

This sample was shared with a second study, whose subject was yellow fever vaccine responses in identical twins.

Sequences were obtained from PBMCs. This TCR derives from a woman between 18 and 29 years old in good health.

CDR3 in amino acids: CASSSDMTQETQYF. The DNA of the CDR3 is TGTGCCAGCAGTTCGGACATGACCCAAGAGACCCAGTACTTC. The rearrangement uses TRBV7-9 and TRBJ2-5; D is possibly TRBD1 (5 bases). The CDR3 has 14 amino acids. V was trimmed by 6 bases and J by 1 base, leaving 12 bases between them. Looked up from germline, CDR1 is SEHNR and CDR2 is FQNEAQ (reference sequence).